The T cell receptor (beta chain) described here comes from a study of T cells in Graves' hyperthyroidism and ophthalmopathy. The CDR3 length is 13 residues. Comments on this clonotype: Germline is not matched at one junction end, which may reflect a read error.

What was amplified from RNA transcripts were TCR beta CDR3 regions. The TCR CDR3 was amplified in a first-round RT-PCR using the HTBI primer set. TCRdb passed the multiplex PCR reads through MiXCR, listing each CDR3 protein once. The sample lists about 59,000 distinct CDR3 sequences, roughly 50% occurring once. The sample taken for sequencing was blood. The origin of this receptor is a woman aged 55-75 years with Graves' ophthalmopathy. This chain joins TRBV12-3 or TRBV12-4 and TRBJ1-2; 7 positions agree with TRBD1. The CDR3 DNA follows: TGTGCCTGCAGTTCCGGGCAGGGGGACGGCTACACCTTC. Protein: CACSSGQGDGYTF.